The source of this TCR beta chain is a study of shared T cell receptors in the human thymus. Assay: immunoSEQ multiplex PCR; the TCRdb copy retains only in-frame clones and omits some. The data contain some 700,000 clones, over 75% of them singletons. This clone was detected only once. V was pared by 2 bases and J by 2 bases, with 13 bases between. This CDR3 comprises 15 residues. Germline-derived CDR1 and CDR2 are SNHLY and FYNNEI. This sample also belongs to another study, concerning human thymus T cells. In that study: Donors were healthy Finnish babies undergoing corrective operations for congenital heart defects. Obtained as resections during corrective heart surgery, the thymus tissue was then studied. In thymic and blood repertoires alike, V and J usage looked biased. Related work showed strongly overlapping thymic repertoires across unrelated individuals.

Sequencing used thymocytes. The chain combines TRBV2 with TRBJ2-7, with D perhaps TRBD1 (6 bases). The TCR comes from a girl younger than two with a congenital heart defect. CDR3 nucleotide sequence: TGTGCCAGCAGTGAACGTACAGGGAAGGCCTACGAGCAGTACTTC. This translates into CASSERTGKAYEQYF.